The text below deals with one T cell receptor beta chain. Seattle researchers signed up patients amid active infection and tracked them longitudinally. J was trimmed by 3 bases and V by 4 bases; bases with no gene match: 5. The CDR3 covers 14 residues. The germline V gene has CDR1 KGHSH and CDR2 LQKENI. The data were obtained in a study of blood T cell repertoires in COVID-19. Study context: There were acute and convalescent COVID-19 samples, and they came from the United States, Italy and Spain. Sources were T cells, B-cell-depleted T cells, or PBMCs; the material itself was cDNA or gDNA.

Methods used by the authors: Amplification of reference gene primers provided the estimated nucleated cell counts. The assay was immunoSEQ multiplex PCR, and TCRdb's table has in-frame clones only and misses some. The V and J calls and clone size are taken from that table; D and trimming were inferred from the DNA. The table has approximately 180,000 clones, more than 75% seen once. Sequenced: peripheral blood. The rearrangement uses TRBV18 and TRBJ2-7, with 8 positions matching TRBD1. The sequence was obtained from a woman in her 70s with COVID-19, enrolled during active disease. CDR3 in amino acids: CASSLLGTGYEQYF. The CDR3 DNA is TGTGCCAGCTCACTGCTTGGGACAGGCTACGAGCAGTACTTC.